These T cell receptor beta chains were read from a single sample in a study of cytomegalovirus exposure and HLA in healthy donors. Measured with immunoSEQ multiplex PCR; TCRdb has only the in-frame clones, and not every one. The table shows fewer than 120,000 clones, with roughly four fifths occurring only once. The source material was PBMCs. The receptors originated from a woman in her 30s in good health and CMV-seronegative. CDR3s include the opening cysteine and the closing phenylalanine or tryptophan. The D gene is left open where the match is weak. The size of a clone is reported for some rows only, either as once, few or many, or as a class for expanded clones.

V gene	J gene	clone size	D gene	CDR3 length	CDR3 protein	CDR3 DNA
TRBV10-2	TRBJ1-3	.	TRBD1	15	CASSEVGQKGNTIYF	TGCGCCAGCAGTGAAGTGGGACAGAAGGGAAACACCATATATTTT
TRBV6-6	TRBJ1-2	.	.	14	CASTRPSRDYGYTF	TGTGCCAGCACCAGACCATCCCGGGACTATGGCTACACCTTC
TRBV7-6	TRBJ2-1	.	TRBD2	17	CASSPRGRGSVSDEQFF	TGTGCCAGCAGCCCCCGGGGCCGCGGGAGCGTTAGTGATGAGCAGTTCTTC
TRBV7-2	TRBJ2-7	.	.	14	CASSLAADSYEQYF	TGTGCCAGCAGCTTAGCGGCAGATTCCTACGAGCAGTACTTC
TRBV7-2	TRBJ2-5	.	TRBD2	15	CASSPRLAGVETQYF	TGTGCCAGCAGCCCCAGACTAGCGGGAGTAGAGACCCAGTACTTC
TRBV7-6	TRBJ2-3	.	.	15	CASSLSNGGTDTQYF	TGTGCCAGCAGCCTTTCTAACGGGGGCACAGATACGCAGTATTTT
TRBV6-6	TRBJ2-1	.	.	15	CASSYSGSGYNEQFF	TGTGCCAGCAGTTACTCTGGATCGGGTTACAATGAGCAGTTCTTC
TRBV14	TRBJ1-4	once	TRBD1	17	CASSHYFGQGFSEKLFF	TGTGCCAGCAGCCATTATTTCGGACAGGGATTTTCGGAAAAACTGTTTTTT
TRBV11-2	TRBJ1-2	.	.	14	CASSLRGGNYGYTF	TGTGCCAGCAGTCTCCGAGGGGGTAACTATGGCTACACCTTC
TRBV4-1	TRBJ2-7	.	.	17	CASSPIAGAKSSYEQYF	TGCGCCAGCAGCCCAATAGCTGGGGCGAAGAGCTCCTACGAGCAGTACTTC
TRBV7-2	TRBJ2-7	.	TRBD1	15	CASSAQDRAPYEQYF	TGTGCCAGCAGCGCCCAAGACAGGGCCCCCTACGAGCAGTACTTC
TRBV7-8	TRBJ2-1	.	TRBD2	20	CASSLISFSFGGNPYNEQFF	TGTGCCAGCAGCTTAATTTCGTTCTCGTTCGGGGGGAACCCCTACAATGAGCAGTTCTTC
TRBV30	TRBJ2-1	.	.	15	CARTRGTSLYNEQFF	TGTGCCAGAACAAGGGGAACTTCGTTGTACAATGAGCAGTTCTTC
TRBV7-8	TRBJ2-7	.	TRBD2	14	CASSPTVGGGEQYF	TGTGCCAGCAGTCCTACAGTGGGGGGAGGGGAGCAGTACTTC
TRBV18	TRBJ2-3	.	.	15	CASSPTVAGTDTQYF	TGTGCCAGCTCACCGACGGTGGCGGGCACAGATACGCAGTATTTT
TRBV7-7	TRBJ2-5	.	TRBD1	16	CASSPRTGGFQETQYF	TGTGCCAGCAGCCCTCGGACAGGGGGCTTCCAAGAGACCCAGTACTTC
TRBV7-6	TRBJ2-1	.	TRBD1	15	CASSEGQGTYNEQFF	TGTGCCAGCAGCGAAGGACAGGGAACCTACAATGAGCAGTTCTTC
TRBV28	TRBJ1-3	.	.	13	CASSLSEEDTIYF	TGTGCCAGCAGTTTATCAGAGGAGGACACCATATATTTT
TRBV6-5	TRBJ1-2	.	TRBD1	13	CASSLGQNYGYTF	TGTGCCAGCAGTTTGGGACAGAACTATGGCTACACCTTC
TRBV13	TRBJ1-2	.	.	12	CASSLDRTGYTF	TGTGCCAGCAGCTTAGATCGCACAGGCTACACCTTC